Included here is one T cell receptor beta chain sequence, with context. Its antigen is unidentified. V gave up 2 bases and J gave up 3 bases; unmatched junction bases: 2. The germline V gene encodes CDR1 MNHNS and CDR2 SASEGT. The CDR3 is 16 residues long. Only CD45RO-negative cells positively selected for CCR7 counted as naive CD8 cells, so terminally differentiated effector memory CD45RA+ cells were excluded. This sample was taken from a study of shared clonotypes between healthy human individuals. Findings of the study overall: Sharing of clonotypes among donors was expected to vary with sequencing depth.

Every subset's genomic DNA went evenly onto several immunoSEQ plates. Authors' methods: In the immunoSEQ data, sequences were junction-only and lacked quality scores, so filtering differed. TCRdb's table, derived via immunoSEQ multiplex PCR, lists solely in-frame clones and lacks some. For V, J and clone size, that table is used; D and trimming come from the DNA. The sample carries 2 million to 2.5 million clones, just under 95% recorded once. This TCR was recovered from a man younger than 35 in good health. This chain joins TRBV6-1 and TRBJ2-1, with TRBD2 matching over 12 bases. The sample consisted of naive CD8+ T cells sorted from blood. CDR3 protein: CASSEMTSGSYNEQFF. The CDR3 nucleotides read TGTGCCAGCAGTGAAATGACTAGCGGGAGCTACAATGAGCAGTTCTTC.